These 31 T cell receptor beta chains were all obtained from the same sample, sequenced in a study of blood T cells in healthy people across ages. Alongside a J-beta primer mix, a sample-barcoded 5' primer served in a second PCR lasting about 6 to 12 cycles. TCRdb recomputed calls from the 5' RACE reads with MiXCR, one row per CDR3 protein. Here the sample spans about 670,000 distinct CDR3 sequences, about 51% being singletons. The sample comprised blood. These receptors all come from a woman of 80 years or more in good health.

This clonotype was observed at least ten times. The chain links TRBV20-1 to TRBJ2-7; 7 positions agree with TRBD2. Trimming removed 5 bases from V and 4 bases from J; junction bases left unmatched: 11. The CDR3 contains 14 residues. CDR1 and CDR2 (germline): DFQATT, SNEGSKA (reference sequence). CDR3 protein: CSAPSSREGYEQYF. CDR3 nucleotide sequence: TGCAGTGCTCCTTCTAGCAGGGAGGGTTACGAGCAGTACTTC.

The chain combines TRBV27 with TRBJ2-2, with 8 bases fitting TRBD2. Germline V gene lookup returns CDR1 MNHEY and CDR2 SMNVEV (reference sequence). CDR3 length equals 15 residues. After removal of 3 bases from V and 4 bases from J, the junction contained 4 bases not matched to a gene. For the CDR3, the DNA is TGTGCCAGCAGTTTTTCTAGCGGGTTCACCGGGGAGCTGTTTTTT. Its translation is CASSFSSGFTGELFF.

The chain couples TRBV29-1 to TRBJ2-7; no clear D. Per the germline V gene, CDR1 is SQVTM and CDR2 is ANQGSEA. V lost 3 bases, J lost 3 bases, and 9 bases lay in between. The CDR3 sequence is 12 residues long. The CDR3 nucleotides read TGCAGCGTTGAGGTTTTGGGCTACGAGCAGTACTTC. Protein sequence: CSVEVLGYEQYF.

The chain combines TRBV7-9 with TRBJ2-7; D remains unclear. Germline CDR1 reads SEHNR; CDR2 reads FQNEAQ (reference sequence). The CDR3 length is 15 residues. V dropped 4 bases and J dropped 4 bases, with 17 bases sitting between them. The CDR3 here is CASSSARASSYEQYF. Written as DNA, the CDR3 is TGTGCCAGCAGCTCGGCACGGGCCAGCTCTTACGAGCAGTACTTC.

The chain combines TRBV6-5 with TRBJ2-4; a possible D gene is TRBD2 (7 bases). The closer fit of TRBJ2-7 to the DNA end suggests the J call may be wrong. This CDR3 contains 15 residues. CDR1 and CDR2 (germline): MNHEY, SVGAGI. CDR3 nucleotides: TGTGCCAGCAGTACCGACGGGGCGGGGGCTTACGAGCAGTACTTC. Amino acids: CASSTDGAGAYEQYF.

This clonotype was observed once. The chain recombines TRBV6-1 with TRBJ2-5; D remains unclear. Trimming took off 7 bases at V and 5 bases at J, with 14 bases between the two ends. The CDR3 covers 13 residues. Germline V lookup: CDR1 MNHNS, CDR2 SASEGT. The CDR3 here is CASNPPMTETQYF. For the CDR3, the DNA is TGTGCCAGCAATCCCCCCATGACGGAGACCCAGTACTTC.

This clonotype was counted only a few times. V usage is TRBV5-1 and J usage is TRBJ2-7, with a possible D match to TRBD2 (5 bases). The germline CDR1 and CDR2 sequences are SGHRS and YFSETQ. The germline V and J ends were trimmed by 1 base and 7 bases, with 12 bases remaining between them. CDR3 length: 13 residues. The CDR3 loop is CASSLFGPGEQYF. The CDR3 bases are TGCGCCAGCAGCTTGTTCGGCCCGGGGGAGCAGTACTTC.

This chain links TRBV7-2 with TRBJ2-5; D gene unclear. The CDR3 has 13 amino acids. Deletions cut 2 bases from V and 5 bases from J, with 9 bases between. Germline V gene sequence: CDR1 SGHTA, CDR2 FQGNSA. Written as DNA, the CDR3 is TGTGCCAGCAGCTTAAGTCATGGCGAGACCCAGTACTTC. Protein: CASSLSHGETQYF.

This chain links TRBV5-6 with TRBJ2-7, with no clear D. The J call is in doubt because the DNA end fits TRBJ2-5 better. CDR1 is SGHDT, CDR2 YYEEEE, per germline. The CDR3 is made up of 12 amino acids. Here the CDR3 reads CASSRSPETQYF. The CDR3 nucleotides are TGTGCCAGCAGTAGGAGTCCGGAGACCCAGTACTTC.

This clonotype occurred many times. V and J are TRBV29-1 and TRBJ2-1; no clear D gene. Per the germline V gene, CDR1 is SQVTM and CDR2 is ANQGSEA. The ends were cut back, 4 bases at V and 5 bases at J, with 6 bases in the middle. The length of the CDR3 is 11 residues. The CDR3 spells CSVAQNNEQFF. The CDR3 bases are TGCAGCGTTGCACAGAACAATGAGCAGTTCTTC.

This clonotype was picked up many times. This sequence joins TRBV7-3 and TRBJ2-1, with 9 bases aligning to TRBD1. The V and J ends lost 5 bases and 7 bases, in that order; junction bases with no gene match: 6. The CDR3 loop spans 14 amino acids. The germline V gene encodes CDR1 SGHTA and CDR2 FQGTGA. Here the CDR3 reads CASSKGQGFNEQFF. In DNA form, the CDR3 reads TGTGCCAGCAGCAAAGGACAGGGGTTTAATGAGCAGTTCTTC.

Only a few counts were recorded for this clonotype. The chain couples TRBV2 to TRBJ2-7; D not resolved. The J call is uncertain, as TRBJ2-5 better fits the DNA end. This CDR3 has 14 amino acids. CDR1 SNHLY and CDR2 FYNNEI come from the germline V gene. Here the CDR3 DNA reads TGTGCCAGCAGTGAATTTACTTGGGCCGAGACCCAGTACTTC. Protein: CASSEFTWAETQYF.

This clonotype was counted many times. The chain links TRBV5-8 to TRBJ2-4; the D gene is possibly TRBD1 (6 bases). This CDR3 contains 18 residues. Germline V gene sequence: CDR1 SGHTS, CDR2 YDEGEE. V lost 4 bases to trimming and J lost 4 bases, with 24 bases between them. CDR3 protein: CASSRTTPTGTRKNIQYF. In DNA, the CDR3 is TGTGCCAGCAGCCGGACAACCCCCACCGGGACACGAAAAAACATTCAGTACTTC. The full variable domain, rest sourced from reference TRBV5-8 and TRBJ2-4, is EAGVTQSPTHLIKTRGQQATLRCSPISGHTSVYWYQQALGLGLQFLLWYDEGEERNRGNFPPRFSGRQFPNYSSELNVNALELEDSALYLCASSRTTPTGTRKNIQYFGAGTRLSVL.

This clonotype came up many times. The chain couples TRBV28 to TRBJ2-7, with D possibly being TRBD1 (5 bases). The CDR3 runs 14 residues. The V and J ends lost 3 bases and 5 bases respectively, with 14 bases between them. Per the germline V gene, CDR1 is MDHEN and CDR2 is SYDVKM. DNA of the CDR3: TGTGCCAGCAGTTTTCCCAGGGATCACCACGAGCAGTACTTC. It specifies CASSFPRDHHEQYF.

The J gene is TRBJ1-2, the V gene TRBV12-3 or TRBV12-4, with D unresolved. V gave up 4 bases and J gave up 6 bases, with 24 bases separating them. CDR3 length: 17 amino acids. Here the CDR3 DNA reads TGTGCCAGCAGTTCCCCGGTTGCGCCACCGATCCTGAATGGCTACACCTTC. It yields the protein CASSSPVAPPILNGYTF.

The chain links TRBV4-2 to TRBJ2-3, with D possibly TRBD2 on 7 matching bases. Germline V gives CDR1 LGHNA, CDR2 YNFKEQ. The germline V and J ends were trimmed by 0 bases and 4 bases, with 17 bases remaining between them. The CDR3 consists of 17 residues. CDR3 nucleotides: TGTGCCAGCAGCCAAGAGTTAGTGGGGGGGGCCCCAGATACGCAGTATTTT. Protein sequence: CASSQELVGGAPDTQYF.

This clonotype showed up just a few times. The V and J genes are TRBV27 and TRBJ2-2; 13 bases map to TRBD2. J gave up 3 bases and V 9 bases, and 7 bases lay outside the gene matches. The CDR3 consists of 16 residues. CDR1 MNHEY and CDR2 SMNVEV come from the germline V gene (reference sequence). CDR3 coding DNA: TGTGCCAGTACGACTAGCGGGAGGACGTACACCGGGGAGCTGTTTTTT. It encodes CASTTSGRTYTGELFF.

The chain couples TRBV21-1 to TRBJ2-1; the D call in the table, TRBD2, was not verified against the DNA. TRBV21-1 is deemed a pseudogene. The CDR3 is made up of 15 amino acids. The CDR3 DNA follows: TGTGCCAGCAGCACGGTAGGGACCGGCTGCGATGAGCAGTTCTTC. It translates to CASSTVGTGCDEQFF.

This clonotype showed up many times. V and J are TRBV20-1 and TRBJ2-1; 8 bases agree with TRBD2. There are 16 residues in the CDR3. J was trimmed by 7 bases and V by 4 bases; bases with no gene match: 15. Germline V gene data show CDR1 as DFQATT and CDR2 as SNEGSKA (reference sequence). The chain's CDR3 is CSAKDPGTRITNEQFF. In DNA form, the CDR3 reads TGCAGTGCTAAGGACCCAGGGACTAGAATTACAAATGAGCAGTTCTTC.

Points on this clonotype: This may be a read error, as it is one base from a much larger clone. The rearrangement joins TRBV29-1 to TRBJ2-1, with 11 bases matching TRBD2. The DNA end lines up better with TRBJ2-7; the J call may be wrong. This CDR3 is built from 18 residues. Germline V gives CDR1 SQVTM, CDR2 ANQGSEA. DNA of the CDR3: TGCAGCGTTGAGGGGCTAGCGGGAGGTCCGAGCTCCTACAATGAGCAGTACTTC. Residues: CSVEGLAGGPSSYNEQYF.

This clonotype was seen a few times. The CDR3, as DNA: TGTGCCAGCAGTTTACTTTTAGCGGGAGGCACCGGGGAGCTGTTTTTT. It specifies CASSLLLAGGTGELFF. The V gene is TRBV12-3 or TRBV12-4, the J gene TRBJ2-2, with 10 bases matching TRBD2. This CDR3 spans 16 amino acids. With 2 bases clipped from V and 4 bases from J, the junction kept 4 bases outside the gene matches.

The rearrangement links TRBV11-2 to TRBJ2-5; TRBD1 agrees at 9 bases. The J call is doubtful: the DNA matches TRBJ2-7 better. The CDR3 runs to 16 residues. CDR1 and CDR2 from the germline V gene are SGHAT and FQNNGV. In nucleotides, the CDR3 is TGTGCCAGCAGCATCTCGACAGGGGGAATGTTTTACGAGCAGTACTTC. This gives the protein CASSISTGGMFYEQYF.

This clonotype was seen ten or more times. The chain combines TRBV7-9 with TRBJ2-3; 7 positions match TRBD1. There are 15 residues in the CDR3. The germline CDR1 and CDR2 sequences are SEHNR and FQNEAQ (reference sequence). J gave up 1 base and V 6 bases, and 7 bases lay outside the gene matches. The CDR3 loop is CASSNRGPRTDTQYF. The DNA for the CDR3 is TGTGCCAGCAGTAACAGGGGACCACGCACAGATACGCAGTATTTT.

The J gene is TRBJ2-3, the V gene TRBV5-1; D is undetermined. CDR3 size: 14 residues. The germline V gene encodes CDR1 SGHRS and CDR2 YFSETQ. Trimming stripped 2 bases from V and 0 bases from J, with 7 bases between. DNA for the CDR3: TGCGCCAGCAGCTTCACAGAAAGCACAGATACGCAGTATTTT. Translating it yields CASSFTESTDTQYF.

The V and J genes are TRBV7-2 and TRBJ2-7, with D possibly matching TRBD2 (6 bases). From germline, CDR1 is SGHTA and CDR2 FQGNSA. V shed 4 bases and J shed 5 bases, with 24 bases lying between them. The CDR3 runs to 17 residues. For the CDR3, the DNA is TGTGCCAGCAGCTCCGGCGTGTTGAGGGCGGGGATCGACGAGCAGTACTTC. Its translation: CASSSGVLRAGIDEQYF.

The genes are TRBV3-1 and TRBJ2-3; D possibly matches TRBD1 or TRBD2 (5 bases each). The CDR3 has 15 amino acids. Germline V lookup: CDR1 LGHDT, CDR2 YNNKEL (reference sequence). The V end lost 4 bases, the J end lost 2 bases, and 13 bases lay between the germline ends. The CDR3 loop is CASSRGPPDTDTQYF. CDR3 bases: TGTGCCAGCAGCCGGGGACCGCCGGACACAGATACGCAGTATTTT.

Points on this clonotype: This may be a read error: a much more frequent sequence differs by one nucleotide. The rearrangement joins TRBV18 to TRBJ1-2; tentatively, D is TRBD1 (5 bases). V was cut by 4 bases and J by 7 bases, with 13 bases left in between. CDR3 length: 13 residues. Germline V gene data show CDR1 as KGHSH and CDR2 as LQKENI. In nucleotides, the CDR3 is TGTGCCAGCTCACGGGACGGGGAAGCTGGCTACACCTTC. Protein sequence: CASSRDGEAGYTF.

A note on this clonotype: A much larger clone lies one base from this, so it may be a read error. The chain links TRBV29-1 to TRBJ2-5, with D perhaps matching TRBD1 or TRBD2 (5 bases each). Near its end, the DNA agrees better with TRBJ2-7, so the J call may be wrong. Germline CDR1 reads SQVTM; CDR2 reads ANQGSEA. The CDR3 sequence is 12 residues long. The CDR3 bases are TGCAGCGTGAGGGGAAACTTCTACGAGCAGTACTTC. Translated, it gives CSVRGNFYEQYF.

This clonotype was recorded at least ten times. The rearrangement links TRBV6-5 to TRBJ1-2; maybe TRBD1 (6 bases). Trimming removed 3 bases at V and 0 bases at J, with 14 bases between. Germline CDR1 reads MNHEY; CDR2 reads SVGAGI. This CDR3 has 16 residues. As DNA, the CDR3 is TGTGCCAGCAGTTATAGGGGGACTGGATCTAACTATGGCTACACCTTC. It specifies CASSYRGTGSNYGYTF.

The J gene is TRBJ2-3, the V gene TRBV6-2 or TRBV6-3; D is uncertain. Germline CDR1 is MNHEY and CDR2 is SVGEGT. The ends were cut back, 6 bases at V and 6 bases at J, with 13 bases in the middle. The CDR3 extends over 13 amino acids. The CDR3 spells CASSRLEWDTQYF. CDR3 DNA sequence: TGTGCCAGCAGCCGCCTGGAATGGGATACGCAGTATTTT.

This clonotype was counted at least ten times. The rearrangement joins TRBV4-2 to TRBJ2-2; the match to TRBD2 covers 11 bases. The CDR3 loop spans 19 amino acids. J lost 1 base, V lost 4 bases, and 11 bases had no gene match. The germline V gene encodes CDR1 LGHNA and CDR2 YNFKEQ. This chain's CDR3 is CASSLGSSSGGLNTGELFF. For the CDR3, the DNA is TGTGCCAGCAGCCTCGGGTCTTCTAGCGGGGGGCTGAACACCGGGGAGCTGTTTTTT.